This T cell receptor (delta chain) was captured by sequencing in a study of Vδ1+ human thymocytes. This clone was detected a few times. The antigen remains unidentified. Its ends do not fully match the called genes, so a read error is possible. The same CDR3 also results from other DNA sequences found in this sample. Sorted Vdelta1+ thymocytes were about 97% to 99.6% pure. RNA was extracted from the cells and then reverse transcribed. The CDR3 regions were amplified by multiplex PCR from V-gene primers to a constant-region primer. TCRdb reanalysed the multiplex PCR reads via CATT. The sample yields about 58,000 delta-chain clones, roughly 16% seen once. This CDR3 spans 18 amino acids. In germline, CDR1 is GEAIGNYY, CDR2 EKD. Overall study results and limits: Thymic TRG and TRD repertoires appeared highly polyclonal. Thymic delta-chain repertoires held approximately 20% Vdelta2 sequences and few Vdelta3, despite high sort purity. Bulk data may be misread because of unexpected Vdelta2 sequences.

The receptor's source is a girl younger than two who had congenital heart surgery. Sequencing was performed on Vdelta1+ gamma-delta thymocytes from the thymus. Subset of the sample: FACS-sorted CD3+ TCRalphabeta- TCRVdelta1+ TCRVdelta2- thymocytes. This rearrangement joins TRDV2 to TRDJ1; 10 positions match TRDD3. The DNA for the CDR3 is TGTGCCTGCGACACGGTTCCCGGCACTGGGGGATTGATTGATAAACTCATCTTT. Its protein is CACDTVPGTGGLIDKLIF.